The subject of this entry is one T cell receptor (beta chain). This same CDR3 is encoded by further DNA sequences in the sample. Researchers sorted participants into cohorts using their self-reported clinical history. Symptom resolution, clearance, or two negative PCRs marked the recovered donors of Cohort 3. Trimming pared 2 bases from V and 4 bases from J, leaving 9 bases between. This CDR3 has 14 residues. CDR1 KGHSH and CDR2 LQKENI come from the germline V gene. TCRdb's table, derived via immunoSEQ multiplex PCR, lists solely in-frame clones and lacks some. The sample has roughly 180,000 clones, approximately 88% seen once; the top ten hold over 10%. The data derive from a study of blood T cell repertoires in COVID-19. For the study at large: Acute and convalescent COVID-19 samples came from the United States, Italy and Spain.

The receptor comes from a woman in her sixties or seventies who had recovered from COVID-19. The chain recombines TRBV18 with TRBJ1-5; D gene unclear. The sequenced sample consisted of PBMCs or T cells enriched from blood (not recorded which). The CDR3 loop reads CASSPSGGNQPQHF. CDR3 nucleotide sequence: TGTGCCAGCTCACCATCAGGAGGAAATCAGCCCCAGCATTTT.